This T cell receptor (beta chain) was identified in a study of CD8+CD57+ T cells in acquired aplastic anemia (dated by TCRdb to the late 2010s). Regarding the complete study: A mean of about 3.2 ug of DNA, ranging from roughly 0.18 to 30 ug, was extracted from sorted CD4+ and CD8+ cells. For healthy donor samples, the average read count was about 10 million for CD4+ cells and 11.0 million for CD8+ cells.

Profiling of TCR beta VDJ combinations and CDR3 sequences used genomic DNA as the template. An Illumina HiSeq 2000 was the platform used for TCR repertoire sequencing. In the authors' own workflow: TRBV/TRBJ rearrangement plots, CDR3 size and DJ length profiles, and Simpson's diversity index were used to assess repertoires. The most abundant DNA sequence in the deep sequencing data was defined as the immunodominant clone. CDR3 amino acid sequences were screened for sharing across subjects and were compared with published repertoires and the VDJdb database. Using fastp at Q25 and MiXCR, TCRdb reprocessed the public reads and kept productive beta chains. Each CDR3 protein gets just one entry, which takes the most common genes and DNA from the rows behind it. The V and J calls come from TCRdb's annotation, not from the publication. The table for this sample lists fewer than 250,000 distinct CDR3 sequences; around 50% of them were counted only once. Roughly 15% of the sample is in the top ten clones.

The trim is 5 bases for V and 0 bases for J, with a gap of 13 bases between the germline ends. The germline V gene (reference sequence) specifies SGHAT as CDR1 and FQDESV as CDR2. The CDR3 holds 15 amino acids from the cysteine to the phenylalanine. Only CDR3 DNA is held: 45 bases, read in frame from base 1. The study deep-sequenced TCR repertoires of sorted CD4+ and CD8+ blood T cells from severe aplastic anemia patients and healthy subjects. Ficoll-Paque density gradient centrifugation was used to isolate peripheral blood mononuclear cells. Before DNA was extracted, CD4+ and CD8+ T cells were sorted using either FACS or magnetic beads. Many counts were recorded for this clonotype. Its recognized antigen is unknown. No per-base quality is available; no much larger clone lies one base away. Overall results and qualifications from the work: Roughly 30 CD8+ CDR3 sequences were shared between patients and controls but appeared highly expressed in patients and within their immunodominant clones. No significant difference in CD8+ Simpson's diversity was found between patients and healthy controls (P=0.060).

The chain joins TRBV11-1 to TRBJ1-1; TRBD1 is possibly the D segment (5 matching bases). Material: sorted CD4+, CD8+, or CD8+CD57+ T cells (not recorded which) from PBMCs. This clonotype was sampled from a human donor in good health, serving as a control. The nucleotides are TGTGCCAGCAGCGCAGGGTGGAATATGAACACTGAAGCTTTCTTT. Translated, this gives CASSAGWNMNTEAFF.